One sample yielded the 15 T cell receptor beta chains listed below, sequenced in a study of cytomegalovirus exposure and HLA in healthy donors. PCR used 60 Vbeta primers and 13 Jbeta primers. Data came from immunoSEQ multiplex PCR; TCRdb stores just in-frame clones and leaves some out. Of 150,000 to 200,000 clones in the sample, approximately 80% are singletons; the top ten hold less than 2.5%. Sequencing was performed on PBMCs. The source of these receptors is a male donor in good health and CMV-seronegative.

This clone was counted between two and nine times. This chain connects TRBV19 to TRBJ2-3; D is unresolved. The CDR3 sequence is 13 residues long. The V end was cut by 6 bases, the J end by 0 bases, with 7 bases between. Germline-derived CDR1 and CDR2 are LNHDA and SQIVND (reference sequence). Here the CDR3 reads CASRSLSTDTQYF. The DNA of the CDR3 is TGTGCCAGTAGGAGTTTGAGCACAGATACGCAGTATTTT.

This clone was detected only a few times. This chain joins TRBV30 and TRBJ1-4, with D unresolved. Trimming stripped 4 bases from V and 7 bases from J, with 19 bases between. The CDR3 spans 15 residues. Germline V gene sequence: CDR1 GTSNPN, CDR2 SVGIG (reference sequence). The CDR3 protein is CAWNLGGQRGEKLFF. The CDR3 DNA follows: TGTGCCTGGAATCTGGGAGGGCAGCGTGGTGAAAAACTGTTTTTT.

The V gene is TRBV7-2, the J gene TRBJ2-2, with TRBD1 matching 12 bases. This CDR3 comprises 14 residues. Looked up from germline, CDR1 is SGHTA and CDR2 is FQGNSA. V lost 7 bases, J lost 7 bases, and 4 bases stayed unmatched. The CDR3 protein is CASKGQGAYGELFF. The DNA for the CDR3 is TGTGCCAGCAAGGGACAGGGGGCTTACGGGGAGCTGTTTTTT.

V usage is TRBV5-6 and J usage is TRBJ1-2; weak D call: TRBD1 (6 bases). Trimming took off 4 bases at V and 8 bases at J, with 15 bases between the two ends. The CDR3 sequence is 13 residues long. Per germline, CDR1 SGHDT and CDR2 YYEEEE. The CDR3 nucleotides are TGTGCCAGCAGCCGGGGGGCAGGGAGCGGCTACACCTTC. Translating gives CASSRGAGSGYTF.

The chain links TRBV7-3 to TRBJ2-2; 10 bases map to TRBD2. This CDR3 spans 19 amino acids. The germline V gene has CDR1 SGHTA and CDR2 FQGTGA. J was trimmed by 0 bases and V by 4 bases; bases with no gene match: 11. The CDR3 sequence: CASSWMPLAGVANTGELFF. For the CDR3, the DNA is TGTGCCAGCAGCTGGATGCCTCTAGCGGGAGTAGCGAACACCGGGGAGCTGTTTTTT.

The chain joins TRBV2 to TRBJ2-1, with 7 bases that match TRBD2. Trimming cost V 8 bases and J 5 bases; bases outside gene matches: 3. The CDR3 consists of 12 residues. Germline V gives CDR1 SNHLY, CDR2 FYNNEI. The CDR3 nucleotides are TGTGCCAGCCGGCTAGCGGACAATGAGCAGTTCTTC. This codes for CASRLADNEQFF.

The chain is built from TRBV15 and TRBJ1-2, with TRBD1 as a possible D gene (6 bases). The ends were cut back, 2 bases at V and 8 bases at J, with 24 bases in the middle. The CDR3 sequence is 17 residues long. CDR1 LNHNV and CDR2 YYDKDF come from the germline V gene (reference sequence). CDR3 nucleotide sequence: TGTGCCACCAGCAGACCAACTAGGAGAGGGGGAACGTACGGCTACACCTTC. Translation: CATSRPTRRGGTYGYTF. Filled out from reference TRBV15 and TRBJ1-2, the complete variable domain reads DAMVIQNPRYQVTQFGKPVTLSCSQTLNHNVMYWYQQKSSQAPKLLFHYYDKDFNNEADTPDNFQSRRPNTSFCFLDIRSPGLGDTAMYLCATSRPTRRGGTYGYTFGSGTRLTVV.

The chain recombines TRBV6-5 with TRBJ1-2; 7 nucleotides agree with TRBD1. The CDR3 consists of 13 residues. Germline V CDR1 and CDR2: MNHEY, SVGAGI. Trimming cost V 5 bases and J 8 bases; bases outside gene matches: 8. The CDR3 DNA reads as TGTGCCAGCAGTCGTACACAGGGGAGGGGCTACACCTTC. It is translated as CASSRTQGRGYTF.

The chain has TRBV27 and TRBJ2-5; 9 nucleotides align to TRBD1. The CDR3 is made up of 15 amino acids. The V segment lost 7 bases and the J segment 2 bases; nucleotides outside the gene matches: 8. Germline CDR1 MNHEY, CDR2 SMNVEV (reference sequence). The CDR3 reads CASKQDRGGQETQYF. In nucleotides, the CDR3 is TGTGCCAGCAAACAAGACAGGGGGGGACAAGAGACCCAGTACTTC.

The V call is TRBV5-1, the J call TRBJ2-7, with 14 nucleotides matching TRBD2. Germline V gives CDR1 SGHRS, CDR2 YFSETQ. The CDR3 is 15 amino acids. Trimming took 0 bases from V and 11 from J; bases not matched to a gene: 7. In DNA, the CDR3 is TGCGCCAGCAGCTTGGCCGGGACTAGCGGGAGTGTGGAGTACTTC. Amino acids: CASSLAGTSGSVEYF.

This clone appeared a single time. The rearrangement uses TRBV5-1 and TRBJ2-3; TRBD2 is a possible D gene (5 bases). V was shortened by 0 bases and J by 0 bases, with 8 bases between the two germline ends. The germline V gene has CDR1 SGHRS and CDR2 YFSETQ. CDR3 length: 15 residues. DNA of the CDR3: TGCGCCAGCAGCTTGGCGGGGATCAGCACAGATACGCAGTATTTT. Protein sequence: CASSLAGISTDTQYF.

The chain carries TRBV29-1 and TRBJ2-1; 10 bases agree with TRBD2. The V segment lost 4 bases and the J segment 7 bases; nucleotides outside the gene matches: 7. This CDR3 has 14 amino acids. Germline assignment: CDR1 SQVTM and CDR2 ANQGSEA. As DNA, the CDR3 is TGCAGCGTTGTTCTAGCGGGAGCACCAAATGAGCAGTTCTTC. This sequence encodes CSVVLAGAPNEQFF.

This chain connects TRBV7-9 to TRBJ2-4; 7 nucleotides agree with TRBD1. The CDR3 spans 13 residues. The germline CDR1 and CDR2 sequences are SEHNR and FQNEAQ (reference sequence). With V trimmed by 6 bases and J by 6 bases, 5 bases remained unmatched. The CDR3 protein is CASRVSGGNIQYF. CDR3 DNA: TGTGCCAGCAGGGTGTCAGGGGGAAACATTCAGTACTTC.

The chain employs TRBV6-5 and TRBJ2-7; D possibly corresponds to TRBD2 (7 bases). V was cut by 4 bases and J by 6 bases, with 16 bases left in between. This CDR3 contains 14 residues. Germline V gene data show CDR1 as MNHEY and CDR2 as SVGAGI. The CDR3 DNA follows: TGTGCCAGCAGTTGGGGGGGCAGGGGAGGCGAGCAGTACTTC. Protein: CASSWGGRGGEQYF.

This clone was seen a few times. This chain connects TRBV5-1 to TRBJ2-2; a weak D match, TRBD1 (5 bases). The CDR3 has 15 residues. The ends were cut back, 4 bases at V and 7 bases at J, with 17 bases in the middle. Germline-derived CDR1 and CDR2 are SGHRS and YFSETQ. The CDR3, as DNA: TGCGCCAGCAGCCATTCAGGGAAAGGGCTCGGGGAGCTGTTTTTT. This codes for CASSHSGKGLGELFF.